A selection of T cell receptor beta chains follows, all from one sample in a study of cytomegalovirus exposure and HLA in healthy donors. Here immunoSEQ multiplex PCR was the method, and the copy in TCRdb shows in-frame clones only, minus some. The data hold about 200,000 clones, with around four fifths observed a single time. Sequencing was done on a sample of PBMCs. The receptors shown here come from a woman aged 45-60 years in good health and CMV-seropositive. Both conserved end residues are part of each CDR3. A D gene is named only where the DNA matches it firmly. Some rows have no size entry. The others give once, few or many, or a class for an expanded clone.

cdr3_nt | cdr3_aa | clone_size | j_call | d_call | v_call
TGCGCCAGCAGCTATACAGGGGGTTTGGGTCAAGAGACCCAGTACTTC | CASSYTGGLGQETQYF | few | TRBJ2-5 | TRBD1 | TRBV5-1
TGCAGCGCGACGGAGAGAAAGTCGGGGGAGACCCAGTACTTC | CSATERKSGETQYF | . | TRBJ2-5 | . | TRBV29-1
TGTGCCAGTAGTCCCACCGGACAGGGGAATGAAAAACTGTTTTTT | CASSPTGQGNEKLFF | . | TRBJ1-4 | TRBD1 | TRBV19
TGTGCCAGCACAAGACTAGCGGGGGGGACGGGTGAGCAGTTCTTC | CASTRLAGGTGEQFF | . | TRBJ2-1 | TRBD2 | TRBV27
TGTGCCAGCGGAAGGGGTAGCGGGGTGCTTAGCTCCTACAATGAGCAGTTCTTC | CASGRGSGVLSSYNEQFF | . | TRBJ2-1 | TRBD2 | TRBV7-9
TGTGCCAGCAGTTTGGGCGGAAACACCATATATTTT | CASSLGGNTIYF | . | TRBJ1-3 | . | TRBV28
TGCGCCAGCAGCCAAGGTCTGGCAGGGGGCGGACGACCACCCTACCAGTTCTTC | CASSQGLAGGGRPPYQFF | few | TRBJ2-1 | TRBD1 | TRBV4-1
TGTGCCAGCAGGACTAGCGGGAGTGGAGATACGCAGTATTTT | CASRTSGSGDTQYF | . | TRBJ2-3 | TRBD2 | TRBV6-1
TGTGCCAGTAGTCAAGACAGAGATAATTCACCCCTCCACTTT | CASSQDRDNSPLHF | . | TRBJ1-6 | . | TRBV19
TGTGCCAGCAGCGCTGACAGTTCCTCTGGGGCCAACGGCCTGACTTTC | CASSADSSSGANGLTF | . | TRBJ2-6 | . | TRBV6-4
TGTGCCAGCAGCTTATTACGCGGGGGCAGTATGAACACTGAAGCTTTCTTT | CASSLLRGGSMNTEAFF | . | TRBJ1-1 | . | TRBV7-8
TGCAGCGCGGGACAGCAAGAGACCCAGTACTTC | CSAGQQETQYF | . | TRBJ2-5 | TRBD1 | TRBV29-1
TGTGCCTGGAGTGTTACAGGGGTGCCAAACACCATATATTTT | CAWSVTGVPNTIYF | . | TRBJ1-3 | TRBD1 | TRBV30
TGTGCCACCCGCGGGGAAGAGACCCAGTACTTC | CATRGEETQYF | . | TRBJ2-5 | . | TRBV10-3
TGTGCCAGCAGCCCGTATGAAACTAGCGGGAGAGGCAGGTCCTACGAGCAGTACTTC | CASSPYETSGRGRSYEQYF | few | TRBJ2-7 | TRBD2 | TRBV4-2
TGTGCCAGCAGCTCCGGGGGGGACCCCCACGAGCAGTACTTC | CASSSGGDPHEQYF | few | TRBJ2-7 | TRBD2 | TRBV7-6
TGTGCCAGCAGCGTCAACCCCCTCGAGCGCGTCAAAGATTACAATGAGCAGTTCTTC | CASSVNPLERVKDYNEQFF | . | TRBJ2-1 | . | TRBV9
TGCAGCGTAAAGGAGGCAGGACTTAATTCACCCCTCCACTTT | CSVKEAGLNSPLHF | . | TRBJ1-6 | . | TRBV29-1
TGTGCCAGCAGCTTGGTCGGGACACGCTACGAGCAGTACTTC | CASSLVGTRYEQYF | . | TRBJ2-7 | . | TRBV5-4
TGTGCCAGCAGCATCCGGGACAGGGATGTTGCCAATGAGCAGTTCTTC | CASSIRDRDVANEQFF | . | TRBJ2-1 | TRBD1 | TRBV11-2
TGTGCCAGTAGTATAGAAGGGGGGGTCGAGACCTACGAGCAGTACTTC | CASSIEGGVETYEQYF | . | TRBJ2-7 | . | TRBV19
TGTGCCACCAGCAGACTAGCGGGATCGGGCGAGCAGTACTTC | CATSRLAGSGEQYF | once | TRBJ2-7 | TRBD2 | TRBV15
TGTGCCAGCAGTTTAGGGCCCGGGGGACTTCTCACAGATACGCAGTATTTT | CASSLGPGGLLTDTQYF | . | TRBJ2-3 | . | TRBV27
TGCGCCAGCAGCCCGGAGGCCCGCCGGGGAGGTACGCAGTATTTT | CASSPEARRGGTQYF | . | TRBJ2-3 | . | TRBV5-1
TGTGCCAGCAGTACCCGTGGACAGGGGCTCTATGGCTACACCTTC | CASSTRGQGLYGYTF | . | TRBJ1-2 | TRBD1 | TRBV27
TGCGCCAGCAGCCGACTTAATGGCGGACAGAACTATGGCTACACCTTC | CASSRLNGGQNYGYTF | once | TRBJ1-2 | . | TRBV5-1
TGTGCCAGCAGCCCAGGACTAGCGGGAGCCCGACAGCAGTACTTC | CASSPGLAGARQQYF | . | TRBJ2-7 | TRBD2 | TRBV28
TGTGCCAGCAGTTTGACAGGGGTCTCACCCCTCCACTTT | CASSLTGVSPLHF | few | TRBJ1-6 | TRBD1 | TRBV6-6
TGTGCCAGCAGCTTAGAGTCTTACAATGAGCAGTTCTTC | CASSLESYNEQFF | . | TRBJ2-1 | . | TRBV5-8
TGTGCCAGTATACCCGAAACAGGGGGCGAAACGCAAGCTTTCTTT | CASIPETGGETQAFF | . | TRBJ1-1 | TRBD1 | TRBV19
TGTGCCAGCAGTCGGACTAGCGGGGCATACGAGCAGTACTTC | CASSRTSGAYEQYF | . | TRBJ2-7 | TRBD2 | TRBV7-9
TGTGCCATCAGTGAGTCGATGTTCGGGACAAACGCGGAAAAACTGTTTTTT | CAISESMFGTNAEKLFF | . | TRBJ1-4 | . | TRBV10-3
TGCGCCAGCAGCCTTCTCTCGGGAGTTATTAGCTACGAGCAGTACTTC | CASSLLSGVISYEQYF | few | TRBJ2-7 | . | TRBV4-1
TGTGCCAGTAGTATGAGTCTGGGGACAGCTGAAGAGACCCAGTACTTC | CASSMSLGTAEETQYF | . | TRBJ2-5 | TRBD1 | TRBV19
TGTGCCAGCAGCGAGACAGGCCCACAAGAGACCCAGTACTTC | CASSETGPQETQYF | once | TRBJ2-5 | . | TRBV7-2
TGTGCCAGCAGTATCCCTCCGGGACAGGGAGCAGATACGCAGTATTTT | CASSIPPGQGADTQYF | . | TRBJ2-3 | TRBD1 | TRBV6-6
TGCGCCAGCAGCTTGGGGGACAGGGGTCTAGAGACCCAGTACTTC | CASSLGDRGLETQYF | . | TRBJ2-5 | TRBD1 | TRBV5-1
TGCGCCAGCAGCCCGGGACAGGGGTCTGAAAAACTGTTTTTT | CASSPGQGSEKLFF | . | TRBJ1-4 | TRBD1 | TRBV5-1
TGCAGCGTTGAAGGGCCTAGCGGGAGGACCGAGCAGTTCTTC | CSVEGPSGRTEQFF | . | TRBJ2-1 | TRBD2 | TRBV29-1
TGTGCCAGCACCCTGGGACTAGCGGGGGTAGAGACCCAGTACTTC | CASTLGLAGVETQYF | once | TRBJ2-5 | TRBD2 | TRBV28
TGTGCCAGCAGCTTAAGAACAGCCCAGCTGGCCAAAAACATTCAGTACTTC | CASSLRTAQLAKNIQYF | . | TRBJ2-4 | . | TRBV11-2
TGCAGCGGGACTAGCGGGTATGAGACCCAGTACTTC | CSGTSGYETQYF | . | TRBJ2-5 | TRBD2 | TRBV29-1
TGCAGCGTTGAAGATCTTAGCTATGGCTACACCTTC | CSVEDLSYGYTF | . | TRBJ1-2 | . | TRBV29-1
TGTGCCAGTAGTATAGAACACAGATCCCCCACTGAAGCTTTCTTT | CASSIEHRSPTEAFF | . | TRBJ1-1 | . | TRBV19